This T cell receptor (beta chain) was documented in a study of post-analysis software for immune sequencing data. Broader study findings: The five TRBV segments detected at higher frequency in patients than in controls included TRBV5-6, TRBV5-1 and TRBV20-1.

At least ten counts were recorded for this clonotype. Antigen unknown. Germline CDR1 and CDR2: DFQATT and SNEGSKA (reference sequence). The CDR3 loop spans 12 amino acids. The junction had 5 bases not matched to a gene; V was cut back by 5 bases and J by 4 bases. Included in the TCR beta cDNA libraries were unique molecular identifiers. TCRdb fed the PCR reads into MiXCR, producing one record per CDR3 protein. The sample carries about 770,000 distinct CDR3 sequences, around 42% recorded once. The chain recombines TRBV20-1 with TRBJ2-7; 7 bases are shared with TRBD1. The sequence came from a girl under 18 with multiple sclerosis. Sequenced sample: blood. The CDR3 DNA reads as TGCAGTGCTGGTGGGACAGATTACGAGCAGTACTTC. It is translated as CSAGGTDYEQYF.